Presented here are 12 T cell receptor beta chains from one specimen sequenced in a study of blood T cell repertoires in COVID-19. Libraries were prepared by immunoSEQ multiplex PCR; TCRdb keeps only in-frame clonotypes and omits some of them. The data hold under 200,000 clones, with approximately 85% observed a single time. Sequenced input: peripheral blood. These receptors were collected from a woman at least 80 years old with acute or convalescent COVID-19.

The chain carries TRBV18 and TRBJ2-2; 8 nucleotides match TRBD1. The germline CDR1 and CDR2 sequences are KGHSH and LQKENI. V dropped 3 bases and J dropped 5; count of bases not matched to a gene: 8. This CDR3 comprises 16 residues. CDR3 residues: CASSPQLRGQTGELFF. The CDR3 region has the DNA TGTGCCAGCTCACCGCAGCTCAGGGGGCAAACCGGGGAGCTGTTTTTT.

J is TRBJ2-1 and V is TRBV3-1 (or the pseudogene TRBV3-2); the match to TRBD2 covers 13 bases. V was clipped by 4 bases and J by 5 bases; unmatched bases: 5. There are 16 residues in the CDR3. Germline values: CDR1 LGHDT, CDR2 YNNKEL (reference sequence). The CDR3 region has the DNA TGTGCCAGCAGCCCTTTGGGACTAGCGGGGAACAATGAGCAGTTCTTC. The encoded protein is CASSPLGLAGNNEQFF.

The J gene is TRBJ2-7, the V gene TRBV2; 11 bases map to TRBD2. The trim removed 5 bases at V and 1 base at J, leaving 1 base unmatched. The CDR3 consists of 14 residues. Germline V lookup: CDR1 SNHLY, CDR2 FYNNEI. In nucleotides, the CDR3 is TGTGCCAGCAGTAGGACTAGCGGGTCCTACGAGCAGTACTTC. This translates into CASSRTSGSYEQYF. Drawing the rest from reference TRBV2 and TRBJ2-7, the complete variable domain is EPEVTQTPSHQVTQMGQEVILRCVPISNHLYFYWYRQILGQKVEFLVSFYNNEISEKSEIFDDQFSVERPDGSNFTLKIRSTKLEDSAMYFCASSRTSGSYEQYFGPGTRLTVT.

The genes are TRBV7-9 and TRBJ2-1, with D perhaps matching TRBD2 (6 bases). Germline V lookup: CDR1 SEHNR, CDR2 FQNEAQ (reference sequence). CDR3 length: 15 amino acids. V was shortened by 0 bases and J by 7 bases, with 13 bases between the two germline ends. CDR3 loop: CASSLAGGMLNEQFF. CDR3 DNA: TGTGCCAGCAGCTTAGCAGGCGGGATGCTTAATGAGCAGTTCTTC.

V is TRBV25-1 and J is TRBJ2-3, with 7 bases matching TRBD2. Germline-derived CDR1 and CDR2 are MGHDK and SYGVNS. The J segment lost 2 bases and the V segment lost 6 bases, leaving 8 bases of the junction unmatched. The CDR3 runs 15 residues. CDR3 nucleotides: TGTGCCAGCAGGGGTGGGACTACCAACACAGATACGCAGTATTTT. Amino acid sequence: CASRGGTTNTDTQYF.

A few counts support this clone. CDR3 coding DNA: TGTGCCAGCAGCTTACTTCGGGGGGCGAACACCATATATTTT. It codes for CASSLLRGANTIYF. V gene TRBV13 combines with J gene TRBJ1-3; possibly TRBD1 for D (6 bases). Between the trimmed V and J ends, which lost 2 bases and 7 bases, there was a span of 12 bases. This CDR3 comprises 14 residues. CDR1 PRHDT and CDR2 FYEKMQ come from the germline V gene (reference sequence). The whole variable domain, remainder taken from reference TRBV13 and TRBJ1-3, is AAGVIQSPRHLIKEKRETATLKCYPIPRHDTVYWYQQGPGQDPQFLISFYEKMQSDKGSIPDRFSAQQFSDYHSELNMSSLELGDSALYFCASSLLRGANTIYFGEGSWLTVV.

This chain connects TRBV5-6 to TRBJ2-4, with D perhaps matching TRBD2 (6 bases). The CDR3 sequence is 13 residues long. Germline lookup yields CDR1 SGHDT and CDR2 YYEEEE. V lost 4 bases to trimming and J lost 4 bases, with 9 bases between them. CDR3 sequence: CASSPGTKNIQYF. CDR3 nucleotide sequence: TGTGCCAGCAGCCCCGGGACTAAAAACATTCAGTACTTC.

The chain uses TRBV19 and TRBJ2-6; 13 positions match TRBD2. CDR3 length equals 20 residues. The germline V gene encodes CDR1 LNHDA and CDR2 SQIVND (reference sequence). V shed 3 bases and J 1 base; nucleotides not matched to a gene: 9. CDR3 sequence reads: CASSIRTSGGILSGANVLTF. The CDR3 bases are TGTGCCAGTAGTATCAGGACTAGCGGGGGAATTTTGTCTGGGGCCAACGTCCTGACTTTC.

The rearrangement joins TRBV9 to TRBJ1-4, with 9 bases matching TRBD1. The length of the CDR3 is 15 residues. Germline V gives CDR1 SGDLS, CDR2 YYNGEE. Trimming cost V 4 bases and J 7 bases; bases outside gene matches: 8. The CDR3 is CASSPDGQGFEKLFF. The CDR3 coding sequence is TGTGCCAGCAGCCCAGACGGACAGGGGTTTGAAAAACTGTTTTTT. Full variable domain (remainder filled in from reference TRBV9 and TRBJ1-4): DSGVTQTPKHLITATGQRVTLRCSPRSGDLSVYWYQQSLDQGLQFLIQYYNGEERAKGNILERFSAQQFPDLHSELNLSSLELGDSALYFCASSPDGQGFEKLFFGSGTQLSVL.

This chain joins TRBV7-2 and TRBJ1-6; TRBD1 agrees at 7 bases. Trimming removed 5 bases from V and 12 bases from J; junction bases left unmatched: 10. The length of the CDR3 is 14 residues. Germline loops: CDR1 SGHTA, CDR2 FQGNSA. CDR3 coding DNA: TGTGCCAGCAGCCCCGACAGGGTAGCTGTACCCCTCCACTTT. As protein: CASSPDRVAVPLHF. Together with reference TRBV7-2 and TRBJ1-6, the CDR3 gives the full variable domain: GAGVSQSPSNKVTEKGKDVELRCDPISGHTALYWYRQSLGQGLEFLIYFQGNSAPDKSGLPSDRFSAERTGGSVSTLTIQRTQQEDSAVYLCASSPDRVAVPLHFGNGTRLTVT.

The chain uses TRBV5-8 and TRBJ1-2; 9 bases are shared with TRBD1. With V trimmed by 0 bases and J by 8 bases, 5 bases remained unmatched. The CDR3 length is 14 residues. The germline gives CDR1 SGHTS, CDR2 YDEGEE. CDR3 nucleotides: TGTGCCAGCAGCTTGGGACAGGGGGTCTGGGGCTACACCTTC. Amino acid sequence: CASSLGQGVWGYTF.

V usage is TRBV19 and J usage is TRBJ1-2; D perhaps matches TRBD1 (5 bases). With 7 bases removed from V and 6 bases from J, the gap between germline ends came to 6 bases. Germline lookup yields CDR1 LNHDA and CDR2 SQIVND (reference sequence). The CDR3 contains 10 residues. This CDR3 reads CASTGNGYTF. Written as DNA, the CDR3 is TGTGCCAGTACAGGGAATGGCTACACCTTC.